One T cell receptor beta chain is described in this entry. Its antigen is undetermined. Newly diagnosed hyperthyroidism, duration under 2 months, in patients aged 18 to 65. Uncontrolled infection, other autoimmune disease, pregnancy or lactation led to exclusion. The CDR3 regions of TCR beta were amplified from RNA transcripts. The primer set for the first-round RT-PCR of the TCR CDR3 was HTBI. TCRdb re-analysed the multiplex PCR reads in MiXCR, keeping a single row per CDR3 protein. Among around 300,000 distinct CDR3 sequences listed, roughly an eighth were seen once. The CDR3 extends over 16 amino acids. The germline gives CDR1 MNHEY, CDR2 SVGAGI. The V gene lost 2 bases and the J gene lost 13 bases, with 21 bases spanning the gap. This sample is drawn from a study of T cells in Graves' hyperthyroidism and ophthalmopathy. Study-wide results and limits: Most thyroid-expanded clonotypes above 0.001 were also found in blood.

This receptor was identified in a woman aged 35 to 49 with Graves' hyperthyroidism. V gene TRBV6-5 combines with J gene TRBJ1-6, with D possibly TRBD1 on 5 matching bases. Sequenced input: blood. CDR3 DNA sequence: TGTGCCAGCAGTTACCGCCCCGGGACGGGTTCATCGCCCCTCCACTTT. It codes for CASSYRPGTGSSPLHF.